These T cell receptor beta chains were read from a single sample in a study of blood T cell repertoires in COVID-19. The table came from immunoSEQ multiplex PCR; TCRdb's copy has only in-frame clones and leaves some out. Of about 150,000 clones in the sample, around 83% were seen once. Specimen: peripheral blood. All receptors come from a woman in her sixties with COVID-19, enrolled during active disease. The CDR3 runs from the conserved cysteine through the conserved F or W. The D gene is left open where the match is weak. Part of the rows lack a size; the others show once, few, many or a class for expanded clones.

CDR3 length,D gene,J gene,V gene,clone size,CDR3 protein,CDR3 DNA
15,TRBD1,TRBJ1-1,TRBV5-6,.,CASSSPTGPHTEAFF,TGTGCCAGCAGCTCGCCGACAGGGCCACACACTGAAGCTTTCTTT
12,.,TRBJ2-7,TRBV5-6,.,CASSWSSYEQYF,TGTGCCAGCAGCTGGAGCTCCTACGAGCAGTACTTC
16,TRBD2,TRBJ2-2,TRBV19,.,CASSILAGTNTGELFF,TGTGCCAGTAGTATACTAGCGGGGACGAACACCGGGGAGCTGTTTTTT
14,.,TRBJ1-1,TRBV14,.,CASSQDSGHLEAFF,TGTGCCAGCAGCCAAGATTCAGGACACCTCGAAGCTTTCTTT
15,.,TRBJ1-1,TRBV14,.,CASSPLRAGRTEAFF,TGTGCCAGCAGCCCCCTCAGGGCCGGGAGGACTGAAGCTTTCTTT
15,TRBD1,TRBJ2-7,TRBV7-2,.,CASSKGAVPSYEQYF,TGTGCCAGCAGCAAGGGGGCGGTTCCTTCCTACGAGCAGTACTTC
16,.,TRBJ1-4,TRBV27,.,CASRKIDGATNEKLFF,TGTGCCAGCAGAAAAATCGACGGGGCAACTAATGAAAAACTGTTTTTT
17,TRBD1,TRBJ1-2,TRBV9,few,CASSPPRQGRRNYGYTF,TGTGCCAGCAGCCCTCCCCGACAGGGCAGGAGGAACTATGGCTACACCTTC
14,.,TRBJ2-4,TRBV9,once,CASSTPVAKNIQYF,TGTGCCAGCAGCACCCCAGTGGCCAAAAACATTCAGTACTTC
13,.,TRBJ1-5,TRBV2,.,CASNLGGDQPQHF,TGTGCCAGCAACCTGGGGGGGGATCAGCCCCAGCATTTT
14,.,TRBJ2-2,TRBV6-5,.,CASSRQGDTGELFF,TGTGCCAGCAGTAGGCAGGGTGACACCGGGGAGCTGTTTTTT
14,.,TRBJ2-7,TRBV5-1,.,CASSSSGSEGEQYF,TGCGCCAGCAGCTCCTCCGGGAGCGAAGGGGAGCAGTACTTC
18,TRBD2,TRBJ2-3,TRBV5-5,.,CASSPGGTSGSKADTQYF,TGTGCCAGCTCCCCGGGGGGGACTAGCGGGAGTAAGGCAGATACGCAGTATTTT
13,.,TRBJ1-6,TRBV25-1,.,CASSGIGDSPLHF,TGTGCCAGCAGTGGCATAGGGGATTCACCCCTCCACTTT
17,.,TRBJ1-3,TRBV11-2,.,CASSLDRRGFGGNTIYF,TGTGCCAGCAGCTTAGATCGGCGGGGGTTTGGTGGAAACACCATATATTTT
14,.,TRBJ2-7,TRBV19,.,CASSIQDSSYEQYF,TGTGCCAGTAGTATTCAGGACAGCTCCTACGAGCAGTACTTC
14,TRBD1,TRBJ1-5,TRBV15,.,CATSRDTGVQPQHF,TGTGCCACCAGCAGAGATACAGGGGTTCAGCCCCAGCATTTT
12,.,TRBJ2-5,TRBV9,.,CASTGRGETQYF,TGTGCCAGCACCGGACGGGGAGAGACCCAGTACTTC
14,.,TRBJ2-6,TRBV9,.,CASSPYSGANVLTF,TGTGCCAGCAGCCCTTACTCTGGGGCCAACGTCCTGACTTTC
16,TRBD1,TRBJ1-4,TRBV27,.,CASSLFRTGPNEKLFF,TGTGCCAGCAGTTTATTCCGGACAGGGCCTAATGAAAAACTGTTTTTT
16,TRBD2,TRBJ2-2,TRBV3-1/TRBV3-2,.,CASSPLRTSGTGELFF,TGTGCCAGCAGCCCCCTCCGGACTAGCGGGACCGGGGAGCTGTTTTTT
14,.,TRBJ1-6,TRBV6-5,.,CASRPGWSNSPLHF,TGTGCCAGCAGGCCAGGGTGGAGCAATTCACCCCTCCACTTT
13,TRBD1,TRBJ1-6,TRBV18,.,CASSRDSNSPLHF,TGTGCCAGCTCTCGGGACAGCAATTCACCCCTCCACTTT
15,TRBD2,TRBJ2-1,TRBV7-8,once,CASSLVAGEFYEQFF,TGTGCCAGCAGCTTAGTAGCGGGTGAATTCTATGAGCAGTTCTTC
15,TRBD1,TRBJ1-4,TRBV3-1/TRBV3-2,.,CASSRDRVINEKLFF,TGTGCCAGCAGCCGGGACAGGGTAATTAATGAAAAACTGTTTTTT
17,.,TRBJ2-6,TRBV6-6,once,CASSRGQGGAGANVLTF,TGTGCCAGCAGCCGAGGACAGGGAGGGGCTGGGGCCAACGTCCTGACTTTC
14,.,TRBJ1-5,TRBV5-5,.,CASSSGSSNQPQHF,TGTGCCAGCAGCTCAGGGTCTAGCAATCAGCCCCAGCATTTT
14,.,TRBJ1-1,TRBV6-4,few,CASRQQGQNTEAFF,TGTGCCAGCAGACAACAGGGTCAGAACACTGAAGCTTTCTTT
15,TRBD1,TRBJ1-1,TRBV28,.,CASSLPGTGETEAFF,TGTGCCAGCAGCCTCCCCGGGACAGGGGAGACTGAAGCTTTCTTT
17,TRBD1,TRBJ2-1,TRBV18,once,CASSTQQGSSSYNEQFF,TGTGCCAGCTCAACACAACAGGGGTCGAGCTCCTACAATGAGCAGTTCTTC
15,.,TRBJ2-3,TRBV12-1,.,CASSPLAGITDTQYF,TGTGCCAGCAGCCCCTTGGCGGGGATCACAGATACGCAGTATTTT
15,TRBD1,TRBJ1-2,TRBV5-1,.,CASSLGAGQGGGYTF,TGCGCCAGCAGCTTGGGTGCGGGACAGGGGGGCGGCTACACCTTC
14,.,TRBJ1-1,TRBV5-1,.,CASSFSQGNTEAFF,TGCGCCAGCAGCTTTTCCCAGGGGAACACTGAAGCTTTCTTT
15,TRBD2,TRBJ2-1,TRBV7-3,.,CASSSKRGTYNEQFF,TGTGCCAGCAGCTCCAAGCGGGGGACTTACAATGAGCAGTTCTTC
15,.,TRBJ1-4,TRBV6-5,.,CASNPSGANAEKLFF,TGTGCCAGCAATCCCTCAGGTGCCAATGCCGAAAAACTGTTTTTT
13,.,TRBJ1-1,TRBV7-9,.,CASSPTSGTEAFF,TGTGCCAGCAGCCCGACTTCGGGCACTGAAGCTTTCTTT
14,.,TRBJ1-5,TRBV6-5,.,CASRGGVWNQPQHF,TGTGCCAGCAGAGGCGGAGTATGGAATCAGCCCCAGCATTTT
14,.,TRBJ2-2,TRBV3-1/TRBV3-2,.,CASSQSGNTGELFF,TGTGCCAGCAGCCAAAGTGGCAACACCGGGGAGCTGTTTTTT
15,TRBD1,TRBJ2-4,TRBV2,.,CASSETGVGKNIQYF,TGTGCCAGCAGTGAGACAGGGGTGGGCAAAAACATTCAGTACTTC
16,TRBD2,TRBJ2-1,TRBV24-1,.,CATSDPTSGYDNEQFF,TGTGCCACCAGTGATCCGACTAGCGGGTACGACAATGAGCAGTTCTTC
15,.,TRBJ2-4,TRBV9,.,CASSVAIGAQPIQYF,TGTGCCAGCAGCGTAGCCATAGGGGCCCAACCCATTCAGTACTTC
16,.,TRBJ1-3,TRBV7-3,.,CASSSSTTAVGDTIYF,TGTGCCAGCAGCTCCTCCACGACAGCCGTTGGGGACACCATATATTTT
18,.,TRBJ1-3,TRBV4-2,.,CASSQDQTLGISGNTIYF,TGTGCCAGCAGCCAAGATCAGACATTAGGCATCTCTGGAAACACCATATATTTT
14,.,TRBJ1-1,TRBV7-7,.,CASSPIGGNTEAFF,TGTGCCAGCAGCCCTATAGGCGGGAACACTGAAGCTTTCTTT